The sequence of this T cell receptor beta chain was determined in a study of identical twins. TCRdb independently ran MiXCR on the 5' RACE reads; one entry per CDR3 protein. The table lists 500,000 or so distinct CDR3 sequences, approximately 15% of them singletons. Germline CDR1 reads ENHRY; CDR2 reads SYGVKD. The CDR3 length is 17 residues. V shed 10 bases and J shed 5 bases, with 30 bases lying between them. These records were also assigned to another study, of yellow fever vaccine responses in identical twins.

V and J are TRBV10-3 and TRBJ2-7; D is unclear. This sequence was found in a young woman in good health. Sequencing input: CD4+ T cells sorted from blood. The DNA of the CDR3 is TGTGCCACGTCCCCGTCTCAGACCCGCCCCAAGTGGGACGAGCAGTACTTC. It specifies CATSPSQTRPKWDEQYF.